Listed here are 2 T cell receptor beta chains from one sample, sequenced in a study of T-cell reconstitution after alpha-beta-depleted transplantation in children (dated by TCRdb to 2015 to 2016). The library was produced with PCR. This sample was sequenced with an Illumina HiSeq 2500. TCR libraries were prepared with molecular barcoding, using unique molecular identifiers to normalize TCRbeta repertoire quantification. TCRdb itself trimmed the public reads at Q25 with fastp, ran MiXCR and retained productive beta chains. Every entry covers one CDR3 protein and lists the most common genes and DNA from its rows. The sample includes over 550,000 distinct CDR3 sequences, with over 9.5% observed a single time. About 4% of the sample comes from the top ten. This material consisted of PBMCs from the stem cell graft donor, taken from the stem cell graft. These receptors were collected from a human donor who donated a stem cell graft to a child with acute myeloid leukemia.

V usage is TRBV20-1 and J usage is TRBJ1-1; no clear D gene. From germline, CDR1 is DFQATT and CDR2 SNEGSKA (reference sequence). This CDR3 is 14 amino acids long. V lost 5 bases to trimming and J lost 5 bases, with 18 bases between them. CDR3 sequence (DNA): TGCAGTGCTCGGACCGCCCTGAAATGGACTGAAGCTTTCTTT. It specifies CSARTALKWTEAFF.

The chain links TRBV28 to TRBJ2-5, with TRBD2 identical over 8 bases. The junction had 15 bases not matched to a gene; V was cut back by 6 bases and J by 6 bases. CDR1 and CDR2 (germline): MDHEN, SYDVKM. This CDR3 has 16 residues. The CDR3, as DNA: TGTGCCAGCAGCCTAGACCGGGGGGGCACGGAAAAGACCCAGTACTTC. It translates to CASSLDRGGTEKTQYF.